The 23 T cell receptor beta chains reported below all come from one sample, sequenced in a study of HIV-infected patients and healthy controls. Alpha and beta constant-region primers primed reverse transcription of around 500 ng RNA. Each of the alpha and beta chains got its own library through chain-specific third strand synthesis with indices. In TCRdb, the 5' RACE reads were re-called with MiXCR into one record per CDR3 protein. Among about 18,000 distinct CDR3 sequences listed, 12% were seen once. Whole blood was used without fractionation, so all unsorted peripheral T cells were included. Source material: blood. The receptors originated from an adult in good health.

This clonotype was observed at least ten times. Written as DNA, the CDR3 is TGTGCCAGCTTTTACAGGGTTAATGAAAAACTGTTTTTT. It is translated as CASFYRVNEKLFF. This chain joins TRBV2 and TRBJ1-4; a possible D gene is TRBD1 (6 bases). The germline gives CDR1 SNHLY, CDR2 FYNNEI. This CDR3 has 13 amino acids. V was pared by 8 bases and J by 4 bases, with 11 bases between.

Only a few counts were recorded for this clonotype. The V call is TRBV7-2, the J call TRBJ1-4; TRBD1 agrees at 8 bases. The CDR3 contains 13 residues. V shed 5 bases and J 8 bases; nucleotides not matched to a gene: 4. Germline V gene lookup returns CDR1 SGHTA and CDR2 FQGNSA. CDR3 loop: CASSITGGEKLFF. For the CDR3, the DNA is TGTGCCAGCAGCATCACAGGGGGAGAAAAACTGTTTTTT.

This clonotype was found many times. The chain links TRBV27 to TRBJ1-6; D is unresolved. From germline, CDR1 is MNHEY and CDR2 SMNVEV (reference sequence). Trimming cost V 8 bases and J 7 bases, with 12 bases left between them. The CDR3 runs to 13 residues. The CDR3 sequence: CASSQKLNSPLHF. CDR3 sequence (DNA): TGTGCCAGCTCCCAGAAGCTGAATTCACCCCTCCACTTT.

This clonotype came up many times. The chain has TRBV29-1 and TRBJ1-6; D gene unclear. V was shortened by 2 bases and J by 4 bases, with 6 bases between the two germline ends. The CDR3 has 13 residues. Germline V gives CDR1 SQVTM, CDR2 ANQGSEA. CDR3 sequence: CSVERQYNSPLHF. For the CDR3, the DNA is TGCAGCGTTGAACGCCAGTATAATTCACCCCTCCACTTT.

The rearrangement joins TRBV27 to TRBJ2-5, with D possibly being TRBD1 (6 bases). This CDR3 is built from 16 residues. Germline V gene lookup returns CDR1 MNHEY and CDR2 SMNVEV (reference sequence). V was shortened by 6 bases and J by 0 bases, with 17 bases between the two germline ends. The CDR3: CASRTYDRRYQETQYF. The CDR3 DNA reads TGTGCCAGCAGAACATATGACAGGAGGTACCAAGAGACCCAGTACTTC.

Many counts were recorded for this clonotype. The chain couples TRBV7-9 to TRBJ2-7; no clear D gene. Germline CDR1 is SEHNR and CDR2 is FQNEAQ (reference sequence). V was pared by 5 bases and J by 1 base, with 6 bases between. This CDR3 region has 12 residues. CDR3 bases: TGTGCCAGCAGCCTCGGGTCCTACGAGCAGTACTTC. The encoded protein is CASSLGSYEQYF.

In its sample, this clonotype was seen a few times. This rearrangement joins TRBV6-2 or TRBV6-3 to TRBJ1-6; D uncertain. In germline, CDR1 is MNHEY, CDR2 SVGEGT. This CDR3 contains 13 residues. The V end was cut by 6 bases, the J end by 6 bases, with 9 bases between. The CDR3 nucleotides read TGTGCCAGCAGCGGACGGACTAATTCACCCCTCCACTTT. Its translation is CASSGRTNSPLHF.

This clonotype is medium-sized by share. CDR3 region: CASSRQLAGGQETQYF. The CDR3 region has the DNA TGCGCCAGCAGCCGACAACTAGCGGGGGGCCAAGAGACCCAGTACTTC. This rearrangement joins TRBV4-1 to TRBJ2-5; 12 nucleotides align to TRBD2. Looked up from germline, CDR1 is MGHRA and CDR2 is YSYEKL. CDR3 length equals 16 residues. The ends lost 4 bases at V and 1 base at J; junction bases unmatched: 4.

V and J are TRBV4-2 and TRBJ1-1; 12 bases fit TRBD1. The V gene's germline CDR1 is LGHNA and CDR2 YNFKEQ. This CDR3 has 16 residues. With V trimmed by 5 bases and J by 2 bases, 6 bases remained unmatched. As DNA, the CDR3 is TGTGCCAGCAGCGAAGTGGGGACAGGGGGCAACACTGAAGCTTTCTTT. It is translated as CASSEVGTGGNTEAFF.

In its sample, this clonotype is medium-sized. The J gene is TRBJ2-5, the V gene TRBV20-1; TRBD2 aligns across 7 bases. The CDR3 loop spans 14 amino acids. Trimming took 3 bases from V and 5 from J; bases not matched to a gene: 9. CDR1 and CDR2 (germline): DFQATT, SNEGSKA (reference sequence). The CDR3 sequence: CSASGDGGLETQYF. The CDR3 region has the DNA TGCAGTGCTAGTGGGGACGGGGGGTTGGAGACCCAGTACTTC.

This clonotype has just one count. The chain employs TRBV7-2 and TRBJ1-4; the D is unclear. Germline-derived CDR1 and CDR2 are SGHTA and FQGNSA. The CDR3 is 13 amino acids. V dropped 6 bases and J dropped 8 bases, with 13 bases sitting between them. As DNA, the CDR3 is TGTGCCAGCAGTCCAAGCGTTTGGGAAAAACTGTTTTTT. This sequence encodes CASSPSVWEKLFF.

This clonotype was seen more than once but under ten times. This chain connects TRBV19 to TRBJ1-1; TRBD1 agrees at 10 bases. Germline V gene sequence: CDR1 LNHDA, CDR2 SQIVND (reference sequence). This CDR3 has 16 amino acids. Trimming cost V 4 bases and J 2 bases; bases outside gene matches: 7. The CDR3 DNA reads TGTGCCAGTAGTAGGTCCCGGGACAGGGGCAACACTGAAGCTTTCTTT. Residues: CASSRSRDRGNTEAFF.

In this sample, this clonotype turned up many times. The J gene is TRBJ2-1, the V gene TRBV12-3 or TRBV12-4, with TRBD2 matching over 8 bases. V gave up 7 bases and J gave up 9 bases; unmatched junction bases: 11. CDR3 length equals 14 residues. CDR3 nucleotides: TGTGCCAGCACCCAAATAGCGGGGTATGGTGAGCAGTTCTTC. This codes for CASTQIAGYGEQFF.

This clonotype was counted ten times or more. The chain employs TRBV28 and TRBJ2-5, with 8 nucleotides matching TRBD2. Germline V CDR1 and CDR2: MDHEN, SYDVKM. V lost 4 bases and J lost 4; bases outside the gene matches: 14. This CDR3 is built from 17 residues. The CDR3, as DNA: TGTGCCAGCAGTTCCCCGGGAGGGGGGGAGTCAATAGAGACCCAGTACTTC. Residues: CASSSPGGGESIETQYF.

This clonotype was observed many times. V usage is TRBV3-1 and J usage is TRBJ2-5; D not resolved. Deletions cut 0 bases from V and 8 bases from J, with 7 bases between. Germline-derived CDR1 and CDR2 are LGHDT and YNNKEL (reference sequence). There are 12 residues in the CDR3. The CDR3 sequence is CASSQDVATQYF. CDR3 nucleotide sequence: TGTGCCAGCAGCCAAGATGTGGCAACCCAGTACTTC.

Judged by abundance, this clonotype is medium-sized. The chain has TRBV3-1 and TRBJ2-7, with 9 positions matching TRBD2. The trim removed 0 bases at V and 3 bases at J, leaving 3 bases unmatched. Looked up from germline, CDR1 is LGHDT and CDR2 is YNNKEL (reference sequence). This CDR3 comprises 15 residues. The CDR3 coding sequence is TGTGCCAGCAGCCAAGAGGCTAGCGGGGTCTACGAGCAGTACTTC. Its translation: CASSQEASGVYEQYF.

There are many counts of this clonotype. The V call is TRBV5-5, the J call TRBJ2-7; D is undetermined. In germline, CDR1 is SGHKS, CDR2 YYEKEE (reference sequence). V was trimmed by 0 bases and J by 2 bases, leaving 12 bases between them. This CDR3 has 15 amino acids. For the CDR3, the DNA is TGTGCCAGCAGCTTGGCCCTCGGGTCCCCCTACGAGCAGTACTTC. It codes for CASSLALGSPYEQYF.

This clonotype was counted at least ten times. This chain connects TRBV7-9 to TRBJ2-6; D may be TRBD1 (6 bases). The germline gives CDR1 SEHNR, CDR2 FQNEAQ (reference sequence). Trimming removed 4 bases from V and 2 bases from J, with 12 bases in between. There are 16 residues in the CDR3. The DNA for the CDR3 is TGTGCCAGCAGCTCAGGATGGGGGCCTGGGGCCAACGTCCTGACTTTC. It yields the protein CASSSGWGPGANVLTF.

This clonotype appeared many times. The CDR3 reads CASSLQGVTGELFF. The DNA for the CDR3 is TGTGCCAGCAGCTTACAGGGGGTCACCGGGGAGCTGTTTTTT. V gene TRBV5-6 combines with J gene TRBJ2-2; TRBD1 matches 8 bases. V trimming: 2 bases; J trimming: 4 bases; junction bases outside the gene matches: 1. Germline V CDR1 and CDR2: SGHDT, YYEEEE. This CDR3 contains 14 residues.

CDR3 nucleotides: TGTGCCAGCAAGAGGCCACAGGGGCATGCTGAAGCTTTCTTT. As protein: CASKRPQGHAEAFF. The genes are TRBV6-1 and TRBJ1-1, with 7 positions matching TRBD1. J gave up 6 bases and V 7 bases, and 11 bases lay outside the gene matches. CDR1 is MNHNS and CDR2 is SASEGT in the germline V gene. The CDR3 consists of 14 residues.

J is TRBJ2-3 and V is TRBV5-1, with no clear D. The germline V gene encodes CDR1 SGHRS and CDR2 YFSETQ. V lost 1 base and J lost 4, with 10 bases in between. The CDR3 is 14 residues long. The CDR3: CASSLMAESDTQYF. The CDR3 DNA reads TGCGCCAGCAGCTTGATGGCAGAGTCAGATACGCAGTATTTT.

This clonotype came up many times. The V gene is TRBV4-2, the J gene TRBJ2-7; 10 bases map to TRBD1. The length of the CDR3 is 15 residues. The trim removed 3 bases at V and 3 bases at J, leaving 5 bases unmatched. The germline gives CDR1 LGHNA, CDR2 YNFKEQ. The CDR3 loop is CASSQGRDRGYEQYF. The CDR3 DNA reads as TGTGCCAGCAGCCAGGGCCGGGACAGGGGCTACGAGCAGTACTTC.

This clonotype has ten or more counts. The chain links TRBV7-2 to TRBJ1-1; perhaps TRBD1 as D (6 bases). Germline V gene lookup returns CDR1 SGHTA and CDR2 FQGNSA. This CDR3 is 14 amino acids long. V was shortened by 1 base and J by 8 bases, with 14 bases between the two germline ends. CDR3 loop: CASSLGRNTGEAFF. The CDR3 region has the DNA TGTGCCAGCAGCTTAGGGCGTAATACAGGGGAAGCTTTCTTT. Using reference TRBV7-2 and TRBJ1-1 for the parts outside the CDR3, the full variable domain is GAGVSQSPSNKVTEKGKDVELRCDPISGHTALYWYRQSLGQGLEFLIYFQGNSAPDKSGLPSDRFSAERTGGSVSTLTIQRTQQEDSAVYLCASSLGRNTGEAFFGQGTRLTVV.